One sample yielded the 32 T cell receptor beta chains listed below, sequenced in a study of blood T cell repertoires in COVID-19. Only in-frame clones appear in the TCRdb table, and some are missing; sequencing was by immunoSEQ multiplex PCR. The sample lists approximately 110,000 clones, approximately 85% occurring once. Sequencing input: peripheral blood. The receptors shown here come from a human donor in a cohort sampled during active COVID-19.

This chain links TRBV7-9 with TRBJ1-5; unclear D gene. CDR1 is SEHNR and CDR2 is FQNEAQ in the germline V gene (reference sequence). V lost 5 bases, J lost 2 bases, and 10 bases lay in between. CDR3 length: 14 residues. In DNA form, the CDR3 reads TGTGCCAGCAGCCTAGGAGAGGGCAATCAGCCCCAGCATTTT. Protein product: CASSLGEGNQPQHF.

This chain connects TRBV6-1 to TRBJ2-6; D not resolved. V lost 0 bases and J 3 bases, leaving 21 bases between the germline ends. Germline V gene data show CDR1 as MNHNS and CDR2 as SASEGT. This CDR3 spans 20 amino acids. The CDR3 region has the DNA TGTGCCAGCAGTGAAGCGCTTATCCAGGTTTGGGTAAATGGGGCCAACGTCCTGACTTTC. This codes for CASSEALIQVWVNGANVLTF.

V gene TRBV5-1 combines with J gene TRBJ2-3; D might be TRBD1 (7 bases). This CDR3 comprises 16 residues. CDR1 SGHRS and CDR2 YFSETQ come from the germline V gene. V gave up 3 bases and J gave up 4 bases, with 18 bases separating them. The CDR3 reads CASSSSQGTFPDTQYF. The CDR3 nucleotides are TGCGCCAGCAGCTCATCACAGGGGACTTTTCCAGATACGCAGTATTTT.

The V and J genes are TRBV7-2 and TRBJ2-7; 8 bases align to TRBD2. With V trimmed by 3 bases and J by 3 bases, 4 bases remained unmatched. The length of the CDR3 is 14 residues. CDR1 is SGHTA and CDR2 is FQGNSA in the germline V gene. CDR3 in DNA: TGTGCCAGCAGCTTCGACAGCGGGGGCTACGAGCAGTACTTC. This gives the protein CASSFDSGGYEQYF. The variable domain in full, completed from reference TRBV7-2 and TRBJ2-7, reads GAGVSQSPSNKVTEKGKDVELRCDPISGHTALYWYRQSLGQGLEFLIYFQGNSAPDKSGLPSDRFSAERTGGSVSTLTIQRTQQEDSAVYLCASSFDSGGYEQYFGPGTRLTVT.

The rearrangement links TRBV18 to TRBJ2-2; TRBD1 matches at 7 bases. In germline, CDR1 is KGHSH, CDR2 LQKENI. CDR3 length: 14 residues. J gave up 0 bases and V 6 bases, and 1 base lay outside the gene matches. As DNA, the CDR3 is TGTGCCAGCTCGGACAGGACGAACACCGGGGAGCTGTTTTTT. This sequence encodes CASSDRTNTGELFF.

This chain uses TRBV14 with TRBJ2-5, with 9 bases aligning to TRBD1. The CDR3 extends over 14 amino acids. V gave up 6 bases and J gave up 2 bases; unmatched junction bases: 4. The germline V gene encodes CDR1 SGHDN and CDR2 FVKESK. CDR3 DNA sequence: TGTGCCAGCAGGGACAGGGGCAATCAAGAGACCCAGTACTTC. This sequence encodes CASRDRGNQETQYF.

The CDR3 region is CASSPDRVRDQPQHF. In nucleotides, the CDR3 is TGTGCCAGCTCACCAGACAGGGTGAGGGATCAGCCCCAGCATTTT. This rearrangement joins TRBV18 to TRBJ1-5, with 7 bases fitting TRBD1. The germline V gene encodes CDR1 KGHSH and CDR2 LQKENI. The CDR3 runs 15 residues. J lost 5 bases, V lost 2 bases, and 6 bases had no gene match. Drawing the rest from reference TRBV18 and TRBJ1-5, the complete variable domain is NAGVMQNPRHLVRRRGQEARLRCSPMKGHSHVYWYRQLPEEGLKFMVYLQKENIIDESGMPKERFSAEFPKEGPSILRIQQVVRGDSAAYFCASSPDRVRDQPQHFGDGTRLSIL.

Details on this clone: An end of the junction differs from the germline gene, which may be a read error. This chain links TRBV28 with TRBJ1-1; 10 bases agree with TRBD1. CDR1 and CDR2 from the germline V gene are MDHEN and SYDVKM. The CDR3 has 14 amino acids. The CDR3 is CASSLWDRGAEAFF. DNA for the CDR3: TGTGCCAGCAGTCTATGGGACAGGGGTGCTGAAGCTTTCTTT.

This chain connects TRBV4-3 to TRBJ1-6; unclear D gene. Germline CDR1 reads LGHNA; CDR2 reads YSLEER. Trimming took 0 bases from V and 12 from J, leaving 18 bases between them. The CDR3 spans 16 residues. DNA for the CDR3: TGCGCCAGCAGCCAAGATCTGGCCCCCCTAGATTTACCCCTCCACTTT. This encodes CASSQDLAPLDLPLHF.

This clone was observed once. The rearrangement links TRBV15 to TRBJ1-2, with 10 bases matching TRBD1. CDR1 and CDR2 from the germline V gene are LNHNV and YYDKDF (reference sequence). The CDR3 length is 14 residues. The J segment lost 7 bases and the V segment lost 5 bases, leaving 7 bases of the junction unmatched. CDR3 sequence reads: CATSSKTGGFGYTF. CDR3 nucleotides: TGTGCCACCAGCTCAAAGACAGGGGGCTTTGGCTACACCTTC. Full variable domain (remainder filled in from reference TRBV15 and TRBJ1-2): DAMVIQNPRYQVTQFGKPVTLSCSQTLNHNVMYWYQQKSSQAPKLLFHYYDKDFNNEADTPDNFQSRRPNTSFCFLDIRSPGLGDTAMYLCATSSKTGGFGYTFGSGTRLTVV.

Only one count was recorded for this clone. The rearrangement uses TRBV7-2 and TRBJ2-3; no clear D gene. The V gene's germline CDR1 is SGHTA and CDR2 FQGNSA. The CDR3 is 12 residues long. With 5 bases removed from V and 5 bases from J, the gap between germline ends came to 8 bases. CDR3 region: CASSEVVDTQYF. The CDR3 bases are TGTGCCAGCAGCGAGGTTGTAGATACGCAGTATTTT.

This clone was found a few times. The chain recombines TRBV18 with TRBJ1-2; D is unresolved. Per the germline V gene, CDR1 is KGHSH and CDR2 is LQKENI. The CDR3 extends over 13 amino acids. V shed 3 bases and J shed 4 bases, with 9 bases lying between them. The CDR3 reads CASSPQVVYGYTF. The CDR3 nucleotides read TGTGCCAGCTCACCCCAGGTGGTCTATGGCTACACCTTC.

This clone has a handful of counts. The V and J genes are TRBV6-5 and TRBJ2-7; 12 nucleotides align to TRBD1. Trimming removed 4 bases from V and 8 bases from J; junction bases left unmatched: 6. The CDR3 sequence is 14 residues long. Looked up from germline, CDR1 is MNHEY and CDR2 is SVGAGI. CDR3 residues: CASSSGTGGAKQYF. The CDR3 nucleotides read TGTGCCAGCAGTTCCGGGACAGGGGGCGCGAAGCAGTACTTC.

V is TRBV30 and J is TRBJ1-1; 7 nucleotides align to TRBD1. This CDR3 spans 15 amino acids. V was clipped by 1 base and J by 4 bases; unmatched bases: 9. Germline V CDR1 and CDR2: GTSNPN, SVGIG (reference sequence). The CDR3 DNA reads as TGTGCCTGGAGTGCAAAGAGGGGGCAGGGCACTGAAGCTTTCTTT. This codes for CAWSAKRGQGTEAFF.

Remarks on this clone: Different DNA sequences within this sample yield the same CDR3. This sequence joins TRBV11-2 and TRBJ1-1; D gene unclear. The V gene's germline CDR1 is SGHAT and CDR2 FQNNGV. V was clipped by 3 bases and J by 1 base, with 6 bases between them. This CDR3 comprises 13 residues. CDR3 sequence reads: CASSLTGNTEAFF. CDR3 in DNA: TGTGCCAGCAGCTTGACGGGGAACACTGAAGCTTTCTTT.

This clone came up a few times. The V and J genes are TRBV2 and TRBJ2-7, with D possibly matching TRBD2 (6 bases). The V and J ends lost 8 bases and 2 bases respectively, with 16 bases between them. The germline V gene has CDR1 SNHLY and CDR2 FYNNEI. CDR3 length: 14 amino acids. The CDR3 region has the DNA TGTGCCAGCCGGAGGGGCGGGGCCCCCTACGAGCAGTACTTC. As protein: CASRRGGAPYEQYF.

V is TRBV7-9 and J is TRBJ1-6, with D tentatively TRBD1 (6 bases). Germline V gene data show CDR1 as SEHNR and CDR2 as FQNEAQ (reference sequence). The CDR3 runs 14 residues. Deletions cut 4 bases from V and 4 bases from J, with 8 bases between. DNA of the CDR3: TGTGCCAGCAGCTCGGACAGTTATAATTCACCCCTCCACTTT. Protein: CASSSDSYNSPLHF.

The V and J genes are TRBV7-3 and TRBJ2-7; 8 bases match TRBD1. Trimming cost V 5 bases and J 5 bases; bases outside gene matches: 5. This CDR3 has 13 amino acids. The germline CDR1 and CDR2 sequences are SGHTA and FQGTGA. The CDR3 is CASSERQGNEQYF. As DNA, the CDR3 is TGTGCCAGCAGCGAAAGACAGGGGAACGAGCAGTACTTC.

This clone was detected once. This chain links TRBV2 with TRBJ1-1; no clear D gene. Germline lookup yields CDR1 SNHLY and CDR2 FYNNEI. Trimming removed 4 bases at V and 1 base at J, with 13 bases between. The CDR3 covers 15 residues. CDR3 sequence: CASSVSEGRNTEAFF. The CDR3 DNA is TGTGCCAGCAGTGTATCGGAGGGAAGGAACACTGAAGCTTTCTTT.

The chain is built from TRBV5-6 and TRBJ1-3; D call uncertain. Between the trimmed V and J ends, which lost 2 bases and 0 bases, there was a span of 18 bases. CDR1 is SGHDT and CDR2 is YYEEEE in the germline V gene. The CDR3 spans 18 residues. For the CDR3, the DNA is TGTGCCAGCAGCTTTGATTCTTTAGGAGGTATCTCTGGAAACACCATATATTTT. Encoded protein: CASSFDSLGGISGNTIYF.

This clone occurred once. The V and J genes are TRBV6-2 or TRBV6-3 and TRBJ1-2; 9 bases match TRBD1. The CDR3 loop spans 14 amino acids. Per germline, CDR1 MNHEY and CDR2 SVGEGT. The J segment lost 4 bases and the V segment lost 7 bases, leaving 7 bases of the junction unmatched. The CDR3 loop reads CASNPGQGIYGYTF. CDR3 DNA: TGTGCCAGCAACCCAGGACAGGGGATCTATGGCTACACCTTC.

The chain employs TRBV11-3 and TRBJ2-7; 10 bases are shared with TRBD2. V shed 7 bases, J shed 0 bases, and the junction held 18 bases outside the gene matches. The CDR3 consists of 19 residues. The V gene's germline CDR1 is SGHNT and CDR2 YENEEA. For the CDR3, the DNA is TGTGCCAGCACCACCGCCATAGCGGGAGGCCTTAGGCCCTCCTACGAGCAGTACTTC. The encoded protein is CASTTAIAGGLRPSYEQYF.

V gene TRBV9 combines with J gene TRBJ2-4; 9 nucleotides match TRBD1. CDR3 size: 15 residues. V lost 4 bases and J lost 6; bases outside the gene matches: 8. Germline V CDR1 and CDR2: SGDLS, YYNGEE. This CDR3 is CASSPAGTGINIQYF. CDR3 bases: TGTGCCAGCAGCCCCGCCGGGACAGGGATAAACATTCAGTACTTC.

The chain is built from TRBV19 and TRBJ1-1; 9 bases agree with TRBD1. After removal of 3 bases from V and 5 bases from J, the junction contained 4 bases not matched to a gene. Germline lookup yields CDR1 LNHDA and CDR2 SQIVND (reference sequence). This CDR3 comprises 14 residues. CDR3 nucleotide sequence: TGTGCCAGTAGTATTCAGGGGACAGGGACTGAAGCTTTCTTT. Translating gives CASSIQGTGTEAFF.

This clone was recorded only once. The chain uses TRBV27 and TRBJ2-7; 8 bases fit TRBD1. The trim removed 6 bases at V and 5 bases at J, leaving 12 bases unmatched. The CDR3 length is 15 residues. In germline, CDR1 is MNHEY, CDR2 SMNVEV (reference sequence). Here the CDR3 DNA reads TGTGCCAGCAGCATCAGGACAGGGAGTGGTGACGAGCAGTACTTC. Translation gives CASSIRTGSGDEQYF.

The CDR3 protein is CSAHLPSSGVTDTQYF. The DNA of the CDR3 is TGCAGCGCCCACCTTCCCTCTAGCGGGGTCACAGATACGCAGTATTTT. The chain links TRBV29-1 to TRBJ2-3; TRBD2 matches 9 bases. The CDR3 covers 16 residues. Germline V gene data show CDR1 as SQVTM and CDR2 as ANQGSEA. Unmatched junction bases numbered 13, after V lost 7 bases and J lost 2 bases.

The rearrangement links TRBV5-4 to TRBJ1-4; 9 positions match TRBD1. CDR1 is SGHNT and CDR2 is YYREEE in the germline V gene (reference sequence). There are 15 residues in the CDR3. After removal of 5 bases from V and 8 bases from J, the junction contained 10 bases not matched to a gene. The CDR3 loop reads CASSYRQGVKEKLFF. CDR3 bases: TGTGCCAGCAGTTACCGACAGGGGGTAAAAGAAAAACTGTTTTTT.

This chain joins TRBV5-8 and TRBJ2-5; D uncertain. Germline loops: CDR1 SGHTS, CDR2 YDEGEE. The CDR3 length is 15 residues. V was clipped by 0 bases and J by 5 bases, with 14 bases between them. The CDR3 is CASSLAIQPQETQYF. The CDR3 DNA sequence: TGTGCCAGCAGCTTGGCCATTCAACCCCAGGAGACCCAGTACTTC.

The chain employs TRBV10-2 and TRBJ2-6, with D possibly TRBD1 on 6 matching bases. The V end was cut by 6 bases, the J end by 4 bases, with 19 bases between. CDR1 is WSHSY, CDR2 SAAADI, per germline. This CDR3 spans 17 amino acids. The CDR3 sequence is CASRPPQGGGGANVLTF. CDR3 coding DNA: TGCGCCAGCAGACCCCCCCAAGGGGGTGGGGGGGCCAACGTCCTGACTTTC.

CDR3 in DNA: TGTGCCAGCAGCTTCTGGGGGCCAGATACGCAGTATTTT. It specifies CASSFWGPDTQYF. The chain couples TRBV7-2 to TRBJ2-3, with D possibly being TRBD1 (6 bases). Germline V gives CDR1 SGHTA, CDR2 FQGNSA. The germline V and J ends were trimmed by 3 bases and 4 bases, with 8 bases remaining between them. CDR3 length: 13 residues.

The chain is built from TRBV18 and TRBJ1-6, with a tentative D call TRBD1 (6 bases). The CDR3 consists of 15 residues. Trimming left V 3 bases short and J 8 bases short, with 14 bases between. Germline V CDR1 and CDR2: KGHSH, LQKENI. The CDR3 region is CASSPGVQGYSPLHF. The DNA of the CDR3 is TGTGCCAGCTCACCGGGAGTGCAGGGGTATTCACCCCTCCACTTT.

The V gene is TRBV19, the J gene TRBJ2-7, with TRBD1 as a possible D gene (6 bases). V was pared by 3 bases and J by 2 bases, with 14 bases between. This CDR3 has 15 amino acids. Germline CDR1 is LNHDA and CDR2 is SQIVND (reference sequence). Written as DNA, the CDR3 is TGTGCCAGTAGTATTTTGTCAGGGGCAGCCTACGAGCAGTACTTC. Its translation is CASSILSGAAYEQYF.